This T cell receptor beta chain stems from a study of T cell repertoires in cytomegalovirus infection. On the study more broadly: Public TCR beta signatures provided an indication of both CMV infection and a matching HLA type. Regarding the study as a whole: The cumulative frequency of public TCR beta families distinguished individuals who carried CMV together with the relevant HLA. CMV-specific TCR beta clonotypes restricted by HLA-C were the ones dominating the ex vivo response.

TCRdb redid the calling of the reads with MiXCR, one entry per CDR3 protein. The table lists over 120,000 distinct CDR3 sequences, around 32% of them singletons. Trimming at V came to 0 bases and at J to 4 bases, leaving 3 bases not matched to a gene. The germline gives CDR1 MGHRA, CDR2 YSYEKL. CDR3 size: 15 residues. Points on this clonotype: Its antigen is unidentified.

This specimen consisted of CD8+ T cells from cultured PBMCs, obtained from culture after CMV antigen stimulation. V gene TRBV4-1 combines with J gene TRBJ2-1; 7 bases fit TRBD1. The TCR sequence derives from a human donor in good health (CMV status not recorded). Some clones in this sample may be carry-over from other donors' samples. In DNA form, the CDR3 reads TGCGCCAGCAGCCAAGAAGGGGGCCTTTACAATGAGCAGTTCTTC. Protein product: CASSQEGGLYNEQFF.